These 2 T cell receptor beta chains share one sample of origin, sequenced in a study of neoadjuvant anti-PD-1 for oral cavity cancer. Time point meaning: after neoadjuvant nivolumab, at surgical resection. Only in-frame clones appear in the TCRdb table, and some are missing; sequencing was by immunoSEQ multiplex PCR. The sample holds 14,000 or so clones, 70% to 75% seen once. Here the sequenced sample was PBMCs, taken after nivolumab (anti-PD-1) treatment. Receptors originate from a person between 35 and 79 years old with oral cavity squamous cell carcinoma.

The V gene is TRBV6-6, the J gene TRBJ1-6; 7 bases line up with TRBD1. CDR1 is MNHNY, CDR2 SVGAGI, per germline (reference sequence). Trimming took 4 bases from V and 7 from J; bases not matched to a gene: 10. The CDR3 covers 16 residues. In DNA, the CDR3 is TGTGCCAGCAGTTCCCCCGGGACAGTAAGAAATTCACCCCTCCACTTT. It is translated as CASSSPGTVRNSPLHF.

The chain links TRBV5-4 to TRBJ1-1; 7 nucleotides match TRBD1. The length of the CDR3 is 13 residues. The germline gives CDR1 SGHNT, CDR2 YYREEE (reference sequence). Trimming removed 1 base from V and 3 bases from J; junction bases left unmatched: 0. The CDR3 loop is CASSLRGHTEAFF. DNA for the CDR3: TGTGCCAGCAGCTTGAGGGGGCACACTGAAGCTTTCTTT.